This T cell receptor beta chain came from a study of response to subunit inactivated influenza vaccine (dated by TCRdb to 2016 to 2019). Broadly, across the study: To follow how T cells responded to a trivalent subunit inactivated influenza vaccine, the researchers relied on deep quantitative profiling of the T cell receptor repertoire. Overall results and qualifications from the work: The authors proposed that each seasonal influenza vaccination may bring in only a limited number of new T cells.

Receptors were amplified or captured by RT-PCR. The sequencer was an Illumina HiSeq 2500. TCRdb reprocessed the public reads (quality trimming at Q25 with fastp, clone calling with MiXCR) and kept in-frame beta chains. Each CDR3 protein appears once, grouped with its most common genes and DNA. The sample table contains about 700,000 distinct CDR3 sequences; only one count was recorded for 14% of them. The ten biggest clones cover about 7.4% of the sample. CDR1 is given as SGHAT and CDR2 as FQNNGV, both from the germline V gene. CDR3 length: 11 amino acids, cysteine to phenylalanine. The entry retains the CDR3 DNA only, 33 bases that are in frame from base 1. V is pared back by 5 bases and J by 15 bases, with 14 bases lying between the germline termini. At least ten counts were recorded for this clonotype. The target of this receptor is not known. No base quality information exists; no much larger clone differs at one position.

The sequence came from a man aged 45-65 years who received an inactivated influenza vaccine. Donor details come from another sample of the same person, matched by shared clones. Recombination connected TRBV11-2 to TRBJ2-1, with the D gene call left open. The specimen was PBMCs from blood, collected 14 to 15 days before vaccination. The CDR3: CASSLAQSPFF. The base sequence is TGTGCCAGCAGCCTCGCACAGAGTCCGTTCTTC. With the portions outside the CDR3 filled from the reference TRBV11-2 and TRBJ2-1 genes, the complete variable region becomes EAGVAQSPRYKIIEKRQSVAFWCNPISGHATLYWYQQILGQGPKLLIQFQNNGVVDDSQLPKDRFSAERLKGVDSTLKIQPAKLEDSAVYLCASSLAQSPFFGPGTRLTVL.